The TCR beta chain described here comes from a study of breast tumors, draining lymph nodes, adjacent tissues. The junction had 9 bases not matched to a gene; V was cut back by 3 bases and J by 10 bases. The germline V gene has CDR1 DFQATT and CDR2 SNEGSKA (reference sequence). The CDR3 is 15 amino acids. MiXCR was run by TCRdb on the multiplex PCR reads, yielding one entry per CDR3 protein. Of around 19,000 distinct CDR3 sequences listed, approximately 32% are singletons. This clonotype was obtained from a female donor with breast cancer. Some clones in this sample may be carry-over from other donors' samples. The specimen was breast tumor tissue. This chain links TRBV20-1 with TRBJ1-6, with TRBD1 identical over 10 bases. The CDR3 nucleotides read TGCAGTGCTAGGGCTGGACAGGGGGTGCGCTCACCCCTCCACTTT. Protein sequence: CSARAGQGVRSPLHF.